This T cell receptor (beta chain) was sequenced in a study of control samples from healthy donors and cancer patients. Trimming shortened V by 6 bases and J by 3 bases, and 15 bases separated the two germline ends. Germline V gene lookup returns CDR1 MNHEY and CDR2 SMNVEV (reference sequence). The CDR3 sequence is 14 residues long. Repertoires were generated with immunoSEQ multiplex PCR, while TCRdb's copy carries only in-frame clones and drops some. The table records fewer than 200,000 clones, more than 90% of them present only once. The material sequenced was blood. This rearrangement joins TRBV27 to TRBJ2-7; the D gene could be TRBD1 or TRBD2 (5 bases each). The TCR comes from a man younger than 45 in good health. CDR3 coding DNA: TGTGCCAGCAGCCCCAACCGGGACGGCTACGAGCAGTACTTC. This gives the protein CASSPNRDGYEQYF.